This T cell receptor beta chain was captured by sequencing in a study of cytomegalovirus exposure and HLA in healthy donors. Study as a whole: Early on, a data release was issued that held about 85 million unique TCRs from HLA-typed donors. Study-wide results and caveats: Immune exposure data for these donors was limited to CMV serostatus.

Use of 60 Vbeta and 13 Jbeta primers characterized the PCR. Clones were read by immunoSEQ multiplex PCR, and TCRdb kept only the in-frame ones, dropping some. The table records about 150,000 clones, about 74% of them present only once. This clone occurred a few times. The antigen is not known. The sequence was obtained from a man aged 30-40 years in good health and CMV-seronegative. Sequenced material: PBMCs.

CDR3 region: CASSLGAGGGNEQFF. The CDR3 DNA is TGCGCCAGCAGCTTGGGGGCGGGAGGGGGTAATGAGCAGTTCTTC. This rearrangement joins TRBV5-1 to TRBJ2-1; 9 bases are a match to TRBD2. Per germline, CDR1 SGHRS and CDR2 YFSETQ. J gave up 7 bases and V 0 bases, and 5 bases lay outside the gene matches. The CDR3 runs to 15 residues.